This TCR beta chain was captured by sequencing in a study of blood T cell repertoires in COVID-19. Germline CDR1 reads SGHNT; CDR2 reads YENEEA. V lost 0 bases, J lost 2 bases, and 13 bases lay in between. The CDR3 contains 17 residues. TCRdb keeps only in-frame clones here, not all; method: immunoSEQ multiplex PCR. The data hold under 65,000 clones, with over 80% observed a single time. The sample was peripheral blood. The chain has TRBV11-3 and TRBJ2-2; tentative D call: TRBD1 (6 bases). The clonotype was recovered from a man aged 55 to 70 with acute or convalescent COVID-19. CDR3 coding DNA: TGTGCCAGCAGCTTAGATCCAGGACAGTATAACACCGGGGAGCTGTTTTTT. This encodes CASSLDPGQYNTGELFF.